The rows below give T cell receptor beta chains drawn from one sample of a study of post-analysis software for immune sequencing data. Using its own MiXCR run on the PCR reads, TCRdb lists one record per CDR3 protein. This table has roughly 540,000 distinct CDR3 sequences, approximately 31% appearing once. Sequencing used blood. The receptors originated from a girl between 2 and 17 years old with multiple sclerosis. Each CDR3 is given with its conserved first and last residue. Each record gives: clone size, J gene, D gene, V gene, CDR3 DNA, CDR3 protein. A D gene is named only where the DNA matches it firmly. Size is stated for part of the rows, as once, few or many counts, or as a class when the clone is expanded.

size: few; J: TRBJ1-1; D: -; V: TRBV29-1; DNA: TGCAGCGGATCGGGGCGGAAGAACACTGAAGCTTTCTTT; CDR3: CSGSGRKNTEAFF
size: few; J: TRBJ2-1; D: -; V: TRBV4-1; DNA: TGCGCCAGCAGCTCAACGTTAGGGCAGTTCTTC; CDR3: CASSSTLGQFF
size: few; J: TRBJ1-1; D: -; V: TRBV12-3/TRBV12-4; DNA: TGTGCCAGCAGTCCCCGAGCAGGCTCGAACACTGAAGCTTTCTTT; CDR3: CASSPRAGSNTEAFF
size: -; J: TRBJ1-2; D: -; V: TRBV18; DNA: TGTGCCAGCTCGTTCGGGGCAGCGGAGGGCTACACCTTC; CDR3: CASSFGAAEGYTF
size: -; J: TRBJ1-1; D: -; V: TRBV20-1; DNA: TGCAGTGCTAGAGATCCGAGAACTACGATAATGAACACTGAAGCTTTCTTT; CDR3: CSARDPRTTIMNTEAFF
size: -; J: TRBJ2-1; D: TRBD2; V: TRBV9; DNA: TGTGCCAGCAGCGTAGGGACTAGCGGGGGGTTCGCTGAGCAGTTCTTC; CDR3: CASSVGTSGGFAEQFF
size: once; J: TRBJ1-1; D: -; V: TRBV29-1; DNA: TGCAGCGTTGTGGGAGCAGCTTGGGACACTGAAGCTTTCTTT; CDR3: CSVVGAAWDTEAFF
size: -; J: TRBJ1-4; D: -; V: TRBV12-3/TRBV12-4; DNA: TGTGCCAGCAGTCGGGGATCGGGACCCGAATCTATCGATGAAAAACTGTTTTTT; CDR3: CASSRGSGPESIDEKLFF
size: -; J: TRBJ2-1; D: TRBD1; V: TRBV4-1; DNA: TGCGCCAGCAGCCCACCCCGGACAGGGGGCGATGAGCAGTTCTTC; CDR3: CASSPPRTGGDEQFF
size: -; J: TRBJ2-3; D: -; V: TRBV7-9; DNA: TGTGCCAGCAGCCTAGACAGCCCAAGCACAGATACGCAGTATTTT; CDR3: CASSLDSPSTDTQYF
size: -; J: TRBJ2-7; D: TRBD1; V: TRBV6-5; DNA: TGTGCCAGCAGTTACTGGGGACAGGGATCCTACGAGCAGTACTTC; CDR3: CASSYWGQGSYEQYF
size: -; J: TRBJ2-3; D: TRBD1; V: TRBV7-2; DNA: TGTGCCAGCAGCTTAGTTTTAGGGGGCAGCGATACGCAGTATTTT; CDR3: CASSLVLGGSDTQYF
size: -; J: TRBJ2-1; D: -; V: TRBV27; DNA: TGTGCCAGCAGCCGAAATACAGGGAACAATGAGCAGTTCTTC; CDR3: CASSRNTGNNEQFF